This T cell receptor (beta chain) is from a study of blood T cells in healthy people across ages. The second PCR ran about 6 to 12 cycles with a sample-barcoded 5' primer and J-beta primers. TCRdb re-called the 5' RACE reads through MiXCR, storing one row per CDR3 protein. The sample lists over 1,300,000 distinct CDR3 sequences; 59% were seen once. The trim removed 5 bases at V and 11 bases at J, leaving 17 bases unmatched. Germline CDR1 is KGHSH and CDR2 is LQKENI. The CDR3 contains 16 residues. The material sequenced was blood. V usage is TRBV18 and J usage is TRBJ2-1, with 8 nucleotides matching TRBD1. The source is a man aged 18 to 30 in good health. CDR3 amino acids: CASSASGGGEQSKQFF. The CDR3 DNA sequence: TGTGCCAGCTCAGCCTCAGGGGGCGGTGAACAGTCTAAGCAGTTCTTC.